This T cell receptor beta chain appears in the sequencing data of a study of long-term antiretroviral therapy in people with HIV. Findings and limits, study-wide: Researchers lacked any data on ART adherence, viral resistance or therapy changes. Clones that expanded before ART (that is, prior to treatment) dominated the repertoire at all time points.

In regard to this clone: Its specificity is not known.

The assay used was immunoSEQ (version v3.0), run at survey level. Only in-frame clones appear in the TCRdb table, and some are missing; sequencing was by immunoSEQ multiplex PCR. Found here are some 22,000 clones, around four fifths of them singletons; the top ten hold around 3.9%. CDR3 length equals 17 residues. The J gene is TRBJ1-2, the V gene TRBV21-1; the table's D call, TRBD1, has no DNA check behind it. TRBV21-1 is a listed pseudogene. The specimen was unsorted PBMCs, collected roughly 4 years after starting antiretroviral therapy. The TCR comes from a young man with HIV. The CDR3 here is CASSARPGTGRDYGYTF. The CDR3 DNA reads as TGTGCCAGCAGCGCCCGTCCCGGGACAGGGAGAGACTATGGCTACACCTTC.